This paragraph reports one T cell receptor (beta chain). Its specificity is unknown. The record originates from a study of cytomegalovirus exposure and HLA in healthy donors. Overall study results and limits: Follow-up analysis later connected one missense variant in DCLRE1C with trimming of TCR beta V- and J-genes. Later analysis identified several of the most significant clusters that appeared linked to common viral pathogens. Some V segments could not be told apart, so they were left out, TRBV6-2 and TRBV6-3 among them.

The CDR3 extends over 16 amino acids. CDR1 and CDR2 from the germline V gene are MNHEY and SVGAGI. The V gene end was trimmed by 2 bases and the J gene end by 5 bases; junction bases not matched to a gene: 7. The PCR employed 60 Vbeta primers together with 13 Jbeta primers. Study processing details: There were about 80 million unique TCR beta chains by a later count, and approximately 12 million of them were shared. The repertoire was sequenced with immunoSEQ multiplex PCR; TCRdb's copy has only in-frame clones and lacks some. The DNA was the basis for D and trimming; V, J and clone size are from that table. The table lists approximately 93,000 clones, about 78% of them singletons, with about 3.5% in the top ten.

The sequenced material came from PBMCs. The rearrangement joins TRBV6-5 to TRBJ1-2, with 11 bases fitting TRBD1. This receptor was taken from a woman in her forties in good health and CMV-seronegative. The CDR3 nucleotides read TGTGCCAGCAGTTACCTTCGGACAGGGGGCCGGTATGGCTACACCTTC. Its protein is CASSYLRTGGRYGYTF.